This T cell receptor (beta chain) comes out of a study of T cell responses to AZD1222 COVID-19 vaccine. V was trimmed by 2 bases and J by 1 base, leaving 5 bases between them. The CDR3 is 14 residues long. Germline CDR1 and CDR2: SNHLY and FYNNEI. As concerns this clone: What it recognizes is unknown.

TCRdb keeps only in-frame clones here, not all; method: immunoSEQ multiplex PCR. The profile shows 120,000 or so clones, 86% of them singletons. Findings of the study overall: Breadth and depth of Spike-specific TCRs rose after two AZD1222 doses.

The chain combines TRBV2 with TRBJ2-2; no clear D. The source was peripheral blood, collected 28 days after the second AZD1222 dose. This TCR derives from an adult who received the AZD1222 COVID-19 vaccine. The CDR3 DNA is TGTGCCAGCAGTGAATGGGAGAACACCGGGGAGCTGTTTTTT. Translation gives CASSEWENTGELFF.